What follows are 29 T cell receptor beta chains derived from one specimen sequenced in a study of chemoradiotherapy in HPV16-positive cancers. Data came from immunoSEQ multiplex PCR; TCRdb stores just in-frame clones and leaves some out. The data show over 10,000 clones, about 72% seen once. This material was collected from a patient who underwent chemoradiotherapy. The receptors were sampled from a human donor with HPV-associated anogenital cancer.

This rearrangement joins TRBV21-1 to TRBJ2-3; the table's D call, TRBD1, was not checked against the DNA. TRBV21-1 is labeled a pseudogene. The CDR3 has 12 amino acids. CDR3 region: CASSKNRNTQYF. CDR3 DNA: TGTGCCAGCAGCAAAAACAGGAATACGCAGTATTTT.

This chain joins TRBV6-4 and TRBJ1-2, with TRBD1 identical over 10 bases. The CDR3 is 16 residues long. The V segment lost 4 bases and the J segment 6 bases; nucleotides outside the gene matches: 11. In germline, CDR1 is MRHNA, CDR2 SNTAGT. CDR3 residues: CASSGNLGQGRNGYTF. The CDR3 region has the DNA TGTGCCAGCAGTGGGAATCTGGGACAGGGGAGGAATGGCTACACCTTC.

This clone was counted a few times. This sequence joins TRBV5-1 and TRBJ2-5; a possible D gene is TRBD1 (6 bases). The germline V gene encodes CDR1 SGHRS and CDR2 YFSETQ. The ends were cut back, 3 bases at V and 4 bases at J, with 19 bases in the middle. This CDR3 has 16 residues. The CDR3 coding sequence is TGCGCCAGCAGCTGGCGTCAGGGGCGCGCAGGAGAGACCCAGTACTTC. Amino acid sequence: CASSWRQGRAGETQYF.

The genes are TRBV6-1 and TRBJ2-1, with 12 bases that match TRBD2. The V and J ends lost 2 bases and 6 bases, in that order; junction bases with no gene match: 20. Per the germline V gene, CDR1 is MNHNS and CDR2 is SASEGT. CDR3 length: 21 amino acids. CDR3 sequence: CASSERWGPSGGAWGANEQFF. The DNA of the CDR3 is TGTGCCAGCAGTGAACGATGGGGACCTAGCGGGGGGGCGTGGGGCGCCAATGAGCAGTTCTTC.

This clone was seen more than once but under ten times. A junction end diverges from the germline sequence, so it may reflect a read error. The chain employs TRBV7-9 and TRBJ2-7, with TRBD2 identical over 7 bases. The CDR3 has 13 residues. Germline loops: CDR1 SEHNR, CDR2 FQNEAQ (reference sequence). DNA of the CDR3: TGTGCCAGCAGCTTAACGGCCTTAGCGGGTGCAGCCTTC. It codes for CASSLTALAGAAF. Combining the CDR3 with reference TRBV7-9 and TRBJ2-7 gives the whole variable domain DTGVSQNPRHKITKRGQNVTFRCDPISEHNRLYWYRQTLGQGPEFLTYFQNEAQLEKSRLLSDRFSAERPKGSFSTLEIQRTEQGDSAMYLCASSLTALAGAAFGPGTRLTVT.

This clone was observed once. V and J are TRBV15 and TRBJ2-7; D might be TRBD2 (6 bases). Trimming took 0 bases from V and 2 from J, leaving 8 bases between them. This CDR3 has 14 residues. Germline V gene sequence: CDR1 LNHNV, CDR2 YYDKDF (reference sequence). The chain's CDR3 is CATSREGGPYEQYF. The CDR3 DNA sequence: TGTGCCACCAGCAGAGAAGGAGGGCCCTACGAGCAGTACTTC.

V usage is TRBV11-1 and J usage is TRBJ1-2; the D is unclear. Germline loops: CDR1 SGHAT, CDR2 FQDESV (reference sequence). The CDR3 is made up of 14 amino acids. Trimming left V 6 bases short and J 5 bases short, with 16 bases between. The CDR3 region is CASSRTDKEYGYTF. The CDR3 DNA follows: TGTGCCAGCAGTCGGACGGATAAAGAGTATGGCTACACCTTC.

The CDR3, as DNA: TGTGCCAGCAGTGAACGGGGGACCGGGCGGGAAAAACTGTTTTTT. It yields the protein CASSERGTGREKLFF. The V call is TRBV2, the J call TRBJ1-4; the D gene is possibly TRBD1 (5 bases). This CDR3 is built from 15 residues. V lost 2 bases and J lost 8, with 15 bases in between. Germline CDR1 reads SNHLY; CDR2 reads FYNNEI.

The CDR3 loop reads CASRAGTSNTGELFF. DNA of the CDR3: TGTGCCAGCAGAGCCGGGACCTCAAACACCGGGGAGCTGTTTTTT. This chain uses TRBV27 with TRBJ2-2; tentatively, D is TRBD1 or TRBD2 (5 bases each). The CDR3 totals 15 residues. Germline V gene lookup returns CDR1 MNHEY and CDR2 SMNVEV (reference sequence). Trimming removed 6 bases from V and 2 bases from J, with 13 bases in between.

The chain carries TRBV19 and TRBJ2-6; D may be TRBD2 (5 bases). The V and J ends lost 2 bases and 4 bases respectively, with 15 bases between them. Germline V CDR1 and CDR2: LNHDA, SQIVND (reference sequence). The CDR3 loop spans 17 amino acids. CDR3 sequence (DNA): TGTGCCAGTAGTATACCTCGAGGGTCTGCAGGGGCCAACGTCCTGACTTTC. Protein: CASSIPRGSAGANVLTF.

The chain couples TRBV7-8 to TRBJ2-7; possibly TRBD1 or TRBD2 for D (6 bases each). The CDR3 is made up of 14 amino acids. From germline, CDR1 is SGHVS and CDR2 FQNEAQ. V lost 5 bases, J lost 8 bases, and 19 bases lay in between. DNA of the CDR3: TGTGCCAGCAGCCCCATCGCAGCGCGGGACAAGCAGTACTTC. Its protein is CASSPIAARDKQYF.

This clone was detected only once. The V gene is TRBV27, the J gene TRBJ2-7; D is uncertain. V lost 6 bases to trimming and J lost 3 bases, with 12 bases between them. CDR3 size: 13 residues. Germline CDR1 and CDR2: MNHEY and SMNVEV (reference sequence). The CDR3 DNA reads as TGTGCCAGCAGACATCTATCTTACTACGAGCAGTACTTC. It specifies CASRHLSYYEQYF.

The J gene is TRBJ1-2, the V gene TRBV19; no definite D call. Germline V gene lookup returns CDR1 LNHDA and CDR2 SQIVND (reference sequence). The CDR3 length is 14 residues. Between the trimmed V and J ends, which lost 3 bases and 2 bases, there was a span of 10 bases. CDR3 nucleotides: TGTGCCAGTAGTATGAGACCGAAGAACTATGGCTACACCTTC. It specifies CASSMRPKNYGYTF.

This clone was recorded once. The chain carries TRBV9 and TRBJ2-2; D is uncertain. The CDR3 has 16 amino acids. The V and J ends lost 3 bases and 5 bases respectively, with 17 bases between them. Germline values: CDR1 SGDLS, CDR2 YYNGEE. The CDR3 sequence is CASSDGIGKGTGELFF. The CDR3 DNA reads TGTGCCAGCAGCGATGGGATAGGGAAGGGTACCGGGGAGCTGTTTTTT.

The chain combines TRBV14 with TRBJ1-6, with a possible D match to TRBD1 (6 bases). This CDR3 is 13 amino acids long. CDR1 is SGHDN and CDR2 is FVKESK in the germline V gene. Trimming left V 3 bases short and J 8 bases short, with 8 bases between. Here the CDR3 reads CASSQWTDSPLHF. CDR3 sequence (DNA): TGTGCCAGCAGCCAGTGGACAGATTCACCCCTCCACTTT.

This clone was found once. The J gene is TRBJ2-1, the V gene TRBV4-1, with 11 bases aligning to TRBD2. The CDR3 runs to 17 residues. After removal of 1 base from V and 4 bases from J, the junction contained 6 bases not matched to a gene. The V gene's germline CDR1 is MGHRA and CDR2 YSYEKL. The CDR3 protein is CASSQGLLAGEYNEQFF. The CDR3 DNA reads TGCGCCAGCAGCCAAGGGTTACTAGCGGGGGAATACAATGAGCAGTTCTTC.

The chain recombines TRBV19 with TRBJ1-4; TRBD1 agrees at 7 bases. This CDR3 has 15 amino acids. The germline V gene encodes CDR1 LNHDA and CDR2 SQIVND (reference sequence). V dropped 4 bases and J dropped 2; count of bases not matched to a gene: 4. The CDR3 is CASSTRQGTNEKLFF. CDR3 nucleotide sequence: TGTGCCAGTAGTACCCGACAGGGCACTAATGAAAAACTGTTTTTT.

V is TRBV7-3 and J is TRBJ1-1, with D possibly being TRBD1 (6 bases). Trimming removed 4 bases from V and 5 bases from J, with 14 bases in between. CDR3 length equals 14 residues. From germline, CDR1 is SGHTA and CDR2 FQGTGA. The CDR3 DNA reads as TGTGCCAGCAGCTCCCGACAGGAGAGGACTGAAGCTTTCTTT. This codes for CASSSRQERTEAFF. Together with reference TRBV7-3 and TRBJ1-1, the CDR3 gives the full variable domain: GAGVSQTPSNKVTEKGKYVELRCDPISGHTALYWYRQSLGQGPEFLIYFQGTGAADDSGLPNDRFFAVRPEGSVSTLKIQRTERGDSAVYLCASSSRQERTEAFFGQGTRLTVV.

The chain links TRBV5-1 to TRBJ2-1; D is ambiguous. V shed 5 bases and J shed 2 bases, with 8 bases lying between them. The CDR3 is 13 residues long. Looked up from germline, CDR1 is SGHRS and CDR2 is YFSETQ. CDR3 loop: CASRTQPYNEQFF. CDR3 coding DNA: TGCGCCAGCAGGACACAACCCTACAATGAGCAGTTCTTC.

This chain uses TRBV5-5 with TRBJ1-5; tentative D call: TRBD1 (5 bases). Looked up from germline, CDR1 is SGHKS and CDR2 is YYEKEE (reference sequence). Trimming pared 0 bases from V and 7 bases from J, leaving 17 bases between. The CDR3 loop spans 16 amino acids. In DNA, the CDR3 is TGTGCCAGCAGCTTGGGGGGCAGCCGTGGTAAGCAGCCCCAGCATTTT. This codes for CASSLGGSRGKQPQHF.

This chain links TRBV20-1 with TRBJ1-2; D is undetermined. The CDR3 sequence is 11 residues long. V lost 3 bases, J lost 3 bases, and 5 bases lay in between. From germline, CDR1 is DFQATT and CDR2 SNEGSKA (reference sequence). CDR3 sequence reads: CSASEDYGYTF. The CDR3 DNA follows: TGCAGTGCTAGTGAGGACTATGGCTACACCTTC.

DNA of the CDR3: TGTGCCAGCAGCTTAGTGGGACAGGGAGGAGAGACCCAGTACTTC. Translating it yields CASSLVGQGGETQYF. The rearrangement joins TRBV13 to TRBJ2-5, with 9 bases that match TRBD1. Germline CDR1 and CDR2: PRHDT and FYEKMQ (reference sequence). The length of the CDR3 is 15 residues. With V trimmed by 1 base and J by 4 bases, 4 bases remained unmatched.

This clone was seen once. The rearrangement uses TRBV4-2 and TRBJ2-5; 11 bases are a match to TRBD2. CDR1 LGHNA and CDR2 YNFKEQ come from the germline V gene. CDR3 length equals 19 residues. Trimming removed 1 base from V and 2 bases from J; junction bases left unmatched: 12. CDR3 region: CASSQVASGGLGGQETQYF. Written as DNA, the CDR3 is TGTGCCAGCAGCCAAGTAGCTAGCGGGGGGCTCGGGGGGCAAGAGACCCAGTACTTC.

For the CDR3, the DNA is TGTGCCAGCAGCTTACGGGGACCCGTCTGGGAAGCTTTCTTT. The encoded protein is CASSLRGPVWEAFF. The rearrangement links TRBV11-2 to TRBJ1-1; weak D call: TRBD1 (5 bases). Between the trimmed V and J ends, which lost 2 bases and 8 bases, there was a span of 15 bases. This CDR3 region has 14 residues. The germline V gene has CDR1 SGHAT and CDR2 FQNNGV.

The chain carries TRBV9 and TRBJ2-2, with 11 bases lining up with TRBD2. Germline V CDR1 and CDR2: SGDLS, YYNGEE. This CDR3 is built from 17 residues. After removal of 2 bases from V and 3 bases from J, the junction contained 6 bases not matched to a gene. CDR3 nucleotides: TGTGCCAGCAGCGTTGGCCTAGCGGGGGGCGACACCGGGGAGCTGTTTTTT. This gives the protein CASSVGLAGGDTGELFF.

This rearrangement joins TRBV19 to TRBJ1-1, with D possibly TRBD1 on 5 matching bases. Trimming took off 6 bases at V and 4 bases at J, with 15 bases between the two ends. The CDR3 length is 14 residues. The germline CDR1 and CDR2 sequences are LNHDA and SQIVND (reference sequence). The CDR3 coding sequence is TGTGCCAGTAGGCCTCCAACAGGTTTCACTGAAGCTTTCTTT. Its translation: CASRPPTGFTEAFF.

V gene TRBV10-3 combines with J gene TRBJ1-5; D gene unclear. The germline V and J ends were trimmed by 2 bases and 5 bases, with 13 bases remaining between them. The V gene's germline CDR1 is ENHRY and CDR2 SYGVKD. This CDR3 is built from 15 residues. The CDR3 DNA reads TGTGCCATCAGTGAGACTGTTGGCACCGATCAGCCCCAGCATTTT. It encodes CAISETVGTDQPQHF.

The rearrangement uses TRBV25-1 and TRBJ1-4; no clear D gene. CDR3 size: 14 residues. The V end lost 2 bases, the J end lost 0 bases, and 4 bases lay between the germline ends. CDR1 is MGHDK and CDR2 is SYGVNS in the germline V gene. For the CDR3, the DNA is TGTGCCAGCAGTGAACATGCAACTAATGAAAAACTGTTTTTT. Its protein product is CASSEHATNEKLFF. Based on the CDR3 plus reference TRBV25-1 and TRBJ1-4, the full variable domain is EADIYQTPRYLVIGTGKKITLECSQTMGHDKMYWYQQDPGMELHLIHYSYGVNSTEKGDLSSESTVSRIRTEHFPLTLESARPSHTSQYLCASSEHATNEKLFFGSGTQLSVL.

This clone has a single count. The gene calls are TRBV30 and TRBJ2-7; maybe TRBD1 (5 bases). This CDR3 contains 14 residues. Germline assignment: CDR1 GTSNPN and CDR2 SVGIG (reference sequence). Deletions cut 5 bases from V and 2 bases from J, with 16 bases between. The CDR3 here is CAWVTASPPYEQYF. The CDR3, as DNA: TGTGCCTGGGTGACAGCTTCGCCGCCCTACGAGCAGTACTTC.